Below, 12 T cell receptor beta chains from the same sample are listed, as sequenced in a study of blood T cells in healthy people across ages. Then a second PCR, running about 7 to 11 cycles, was carried out with a sample-barcoded 5' primer and a J-beta primer mix. MiXCR, applied by TCRdb to the 5' RACE reads, yields one record per CDR3 protein. The sample contains hundreds of thousands of distinct CDR3 sequences, roughly 44% of which appear only once. The sample comprised blood. The receptors stem from a man aged 60 to 69 in good health.

The rearrangement links TRBV9 to TRBJ2-5; D is possibly TRBD1 (5 bases). The CDR3 has 14 amino acids. Germline values: CDR1 SGDLS, CDR2 YYNGEE. The V end lost 4 bases, the J end lost 3 bases, and 13 bases lay between the germline ends. The CDR3 is CASSRDSREETQYF. For the CDR3, the DNA is TGTGCCAGCAGCAGAGACAGCCGTGAAGAGACCCAGTACTTC.

The chain combines TRBV6-1 with TRBJ1-5; D is unclear. The ends were cut back, 2 bases at V and 6 bases at J, with 14 bases in the middle. Germline-derived CDR1 and CDR2 are MNHNS and SASEGT. The CDR3 contains 15 residues. CDR3 in amino acids: CASSEIGRTSQPQHF. The CDR3 region has the DNA TGTGCCAGCAGTGAAATCGGGCGTACCAGTCAGCCCCAGCATTTT.

The chain carries TRBV7-8 and TRBJ2-1; D remains unclear. V was clipped by 2 bases and J by 12 bases, with 20 bases between them. The CDR3 runs to 15 residues. Germline loops: CDR1 SGHVS, CDR2 FQNEAQ. The CDR3 DNA reads TGTGCCAGCAGCTTAATTCCCGTTCAGAAAGACGCGCAGTTCTTC. Residues: CASSLIPVQKDAQFF.

Note on this clonotype: The CDR3 does not end in the conserved phenylalanine or tryptophan, so this is likely a read error. The chain employs TRBV7-2 and TRBJ2-5, with 7 bases aligning to TRBD1. J lost 2 bases, V lost 5 bases, and 5 bases had no gene match. The germline CDR1 and CDR2 sequences are SGHTA and FQGNSA. The CDR3 loop spans 14 amino acids. CDR3 nucleotides: TGTGCCAGCAGCGTAACAGGGGTACAAGAGACCCAGTACTAC. It is translated as CASSVTGVQETQYY.

The chain employs TRBV28 and TRBJ2-1; D tentatively reads TRBD1 or TRBD2 (5 bases each). Trimming removed 5 bases at V and 6 bases at J, with 14 bases between. The CDR3 extends over 14 amino acids. Germline V lookup: CDR1 MDHEN, CDR2 SYDVKM. The chain's CDR3 is CASSRGPGINEQFF. Here the CDR3 DNA reads TGTGCCAGCAGTCGGGGACCGGGGATCAATGAGCAGTTCTTC.

The V call is TRBV11-2, the J call TRBJ2-5, with 7 bases aligning to TRBD1. From germline, CDR1 is SGHAT and CDR2 FQNNGV. The CDR3 consists of 16 residues. The V gene end was trimmed by 5 bases and the J gene end by 0 bases; junction bases not matched to a gene: 9. The CDR3 spells CASSKNRGEYQETQYF. The CDR3 coding sequence is TGTGCCAGCAGCAAGAACAGGGGCGAGTACCAAGAGACCCAGTACTTC.

This clonotype was seen a handful of times. The chain employs TRBV5-1 and TRBJ1-2; 8 bases map to TRBD1. The CDR3 is made up of 16 amino acids. Germline V lookup: CDR1 SGHRS, CDR2 YFSETQ. V was clipped by 4 bases and J by 7 bases; unmatched bases: 15. DNA of the CDR3: TGCGCCAGCAGCCTGACAGGGGCCGCTCGCTCGAGTGGCTACACCTTC. Translating it yields CASSLTGAARSSGYTF.

A note on this clonotype: The junction differs from germline at one of its ends, possibly a read error. The genes are TRBV20-1 and TRBJ2-4, with D unresolved. The germline CDR1 and CDR2 sequences are DFQATT and SNEGSKA (reference sequence). This CDR3 comprises 17 residues. CDR3 DNA: TGCAGTGCTGGAGACGCGGATCCCCCCATAGCCAAAAACATTCAGTACTTC. This translates into CSAGDADPPIAKNIQYF.

The chain couples TRBV20-1 to TRBJ2-1, with 12 bases fitting TRBD2. The CDR3 has 14 amino acids. The V segment lost 4 bases and the J segment 9 bases; nucleotides outside the gene matches: 7. CDR1 and CDR2 from the germline V gene are DFQATT and SNEGSKA (reference sequence). In nucleotides, the CDR3 is TGCAGTGCTACTTGGACTAGCGGGGAAGGTGAGCAGTTCTTC. This sequence encodes CSATWTSGEGEQFF.

The V and J genes are TRBV5-1 and TRBJ1-2; 10 bases fit TRBD1. The CDR3 has 16 residues. After removal of 5 bases from V and 2 bases from J, the junction contained 9 bases not matched to a gene. Germline-derived CDR1 and CDR2 are SGHRS and YFSETQ. Here the CDR3 DNA reads TGCGCCAGCAGAAGTCAACCGGGACAGGGGAACTATGGCTACACCTTC. Residues: CASRSQPGQGNYGYTF.

The chain has TRBV4-1 and TRBJ2-7, with D perhaps matching TRBD1 (6 bases). This CDR3 has 15 amino acids. The ends were cut back, 0 bases at V and 2 bases at J, with 11 bases in the middle. CDR1 and CDR2 from the germline V gene are MGHRA and YSYEKL. Written as DNA, the CDR3 is TGCGCCAGCAGCCAAGACCAGGGGACCGCCTACGAGCAGTACTTC. Amino acid sequence: CASSQDQGTAYEQYF.

This clonotype was observed many times. The chain is built from TRBV27 and TRBJ2-7; a weak D match, TRBD1 (6 bases). Germline CDR1 and CDR2: MNHEY and SMNVEV (reference sequence). Trimming stripped 2 bases from V and 6 bases from J, with 14 bases between. CDR3 size: 14 residues. The CDR3 is CASSLIQGYGEQYF. The DNA for the CDR3 is TGTGCCAGCAGTTTAATACAGGGCTACGGCGAGCAGTACTTC.